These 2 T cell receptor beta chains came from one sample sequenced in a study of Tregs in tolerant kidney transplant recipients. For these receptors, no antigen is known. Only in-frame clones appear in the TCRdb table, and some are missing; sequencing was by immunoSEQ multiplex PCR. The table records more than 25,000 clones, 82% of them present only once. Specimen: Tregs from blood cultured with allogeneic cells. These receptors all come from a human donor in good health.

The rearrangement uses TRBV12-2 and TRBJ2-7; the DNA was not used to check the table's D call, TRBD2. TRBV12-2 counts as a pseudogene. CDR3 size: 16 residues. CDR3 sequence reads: CASRLRAGLSHYEQYF. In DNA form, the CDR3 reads TGTGCAAGTCGCCTACGCGCCGGTCTTTCTCACTACGAGCAGTACTTC.

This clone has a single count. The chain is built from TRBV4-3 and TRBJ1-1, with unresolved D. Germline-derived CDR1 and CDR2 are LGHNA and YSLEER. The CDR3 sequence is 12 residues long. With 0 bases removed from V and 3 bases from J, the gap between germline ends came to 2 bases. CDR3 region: CASSQDDTEAFF. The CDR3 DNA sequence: TGCGCCAGCAGCCAAGATGACACTGAAGCTTTCTTT.